The sequence of this TCR beta chain was determined in a study of shared clonotypes between healthy human individuals. Study findings and constraints: Across a handful of donors, naive CD4 shared roughly 5%, naive CD8 around 4%, memory CD4 about 2.5%, memory CD8 0.4%.

Produced via immunoSEQ multiplex PCR; TCRdb's table is partial and in-frame only. Seen here are about 2.1 million clones, about 93% observed once, and the top ten hold 1.5% to 2%. Concerning this clone: Its cognate antigen is unknown.

Selected positively for CCR7 and CD45RO-negative, naive CD8 cells excluded terminally differentiated effector memory CD45RA+ cells. The study enrolled healthy HIV-negative adults without recent acute infections or vaccinations as donors. The TCR comes from a man between 18 and 35 years old in good health. Some clones in this sample may be carry-over from other donors' samples. The sequenced material came from naive CD8+ T cells from PBMCs.

CDR3 protein: CASSYGLAGDNEQFF. The CDR3 bases are TGTGCCAGCAGCTACGGACTAGCGGGAGACAATGAGCAGTTCTTC. The chain has TRBV7-7 and TRBJ2-1; 13 bases line up with TRBD2. Germline V gene lookup returns CDR1 SSHAT and CDR2 FNYEAQ (reference sequence). V dropped 4 bases and J dropped 5; count of bases not matched to a gene: 2. This CDR3 region has 15 residues.